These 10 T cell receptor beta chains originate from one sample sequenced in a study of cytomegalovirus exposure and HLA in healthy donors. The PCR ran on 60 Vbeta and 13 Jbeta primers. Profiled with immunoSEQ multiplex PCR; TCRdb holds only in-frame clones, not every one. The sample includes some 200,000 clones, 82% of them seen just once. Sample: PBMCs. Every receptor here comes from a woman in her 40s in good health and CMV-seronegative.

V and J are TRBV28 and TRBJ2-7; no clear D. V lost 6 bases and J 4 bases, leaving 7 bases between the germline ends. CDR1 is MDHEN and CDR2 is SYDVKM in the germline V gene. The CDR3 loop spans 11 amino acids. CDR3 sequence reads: CASSEAYEQYF. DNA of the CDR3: TGTGCCAGCAGCGAGGCTTACGAGCAGTACTTC.

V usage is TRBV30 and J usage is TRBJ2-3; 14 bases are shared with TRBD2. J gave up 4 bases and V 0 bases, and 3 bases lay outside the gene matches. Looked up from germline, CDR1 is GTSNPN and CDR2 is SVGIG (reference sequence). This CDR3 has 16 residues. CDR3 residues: CAWSVLGLAGADTQYF. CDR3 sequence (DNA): TGTGCCTGGAGTGTACTGGGACTAGCGGGAGCAGATACGCAGTATTTT. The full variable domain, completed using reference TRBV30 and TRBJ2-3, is SQTIHQWPATLVQPVGSPLSLECTVEGTSNPNLYWYRQAAGRGLQLLFYSVGIGQISSEVPQNLSASRPQDRQFILSSKKLLLSDSGFYLCAWSVLGLAGADTQYFGPGTRLTVL.

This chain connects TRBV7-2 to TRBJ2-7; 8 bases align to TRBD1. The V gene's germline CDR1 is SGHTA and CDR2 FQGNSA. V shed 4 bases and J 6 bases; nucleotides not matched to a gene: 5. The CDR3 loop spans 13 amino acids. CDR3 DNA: TGTGCCAGCAGCTATAACACAGGGGGCGAGCAGTACTTC. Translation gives CASSYNTGGEQYF.

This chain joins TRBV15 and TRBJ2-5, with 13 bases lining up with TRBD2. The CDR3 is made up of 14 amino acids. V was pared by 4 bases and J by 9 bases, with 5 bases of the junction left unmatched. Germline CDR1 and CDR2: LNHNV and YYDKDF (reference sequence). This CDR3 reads CATSMRGLAGAQYF. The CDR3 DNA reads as TGTGCCACCAGCATGAGAGGACTAGCGGGGGCCCAGTACTTC.

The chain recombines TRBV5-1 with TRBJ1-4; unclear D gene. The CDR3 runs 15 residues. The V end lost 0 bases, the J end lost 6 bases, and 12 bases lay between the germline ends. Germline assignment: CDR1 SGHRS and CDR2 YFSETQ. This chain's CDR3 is CASSLVESADEKLFF. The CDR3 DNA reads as TGCGCCAGCAGCTTGGTTGAGTCGGCGGATGAAAAACTGTTTTTT.

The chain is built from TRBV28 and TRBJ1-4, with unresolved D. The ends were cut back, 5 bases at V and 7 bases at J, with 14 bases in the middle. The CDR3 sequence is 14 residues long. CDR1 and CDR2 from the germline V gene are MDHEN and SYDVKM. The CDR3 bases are TGTGCCAGCAGTCTCCCCGGGAGTTCTGAAAAACTGTTTTTT. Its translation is CASSLPGSSEKLFF. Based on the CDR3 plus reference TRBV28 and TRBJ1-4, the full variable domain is DVKVTQSSRYLVKRTGEKVFLECVQDMDHENMFWYRQDPGLGLRLIYFSYDVKMKEKGDIPEGYSVSREKKERFSLILESASTNQTSMYLCASSLPGSSEKLFFGSGTQLSVL.

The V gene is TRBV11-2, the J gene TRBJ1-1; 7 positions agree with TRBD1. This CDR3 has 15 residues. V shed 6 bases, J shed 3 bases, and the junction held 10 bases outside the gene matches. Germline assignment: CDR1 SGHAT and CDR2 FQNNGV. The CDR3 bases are TGTGCCAGCAGGTTCGCAGGGGGTAAGGACACTGAAGCTTTCTTT. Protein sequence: CASRFAGGKDTEAFF.

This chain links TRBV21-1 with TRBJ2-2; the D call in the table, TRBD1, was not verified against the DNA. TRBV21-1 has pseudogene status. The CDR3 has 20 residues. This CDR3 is CASSKHTGTAKTPNTGELFF. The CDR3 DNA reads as TGTGCCAGCAGCAAACACACCGGGACAGCGAAAACGCCGAACACCGGGGAGCTGTTTTTT.

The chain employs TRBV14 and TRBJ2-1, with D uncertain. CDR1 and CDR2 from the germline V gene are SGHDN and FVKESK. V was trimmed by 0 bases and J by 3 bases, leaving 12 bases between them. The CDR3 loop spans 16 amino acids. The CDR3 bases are TGTGCCAGCAGCCAAGATCGGAGACCGAGCTACAATGAGCAGTTCTTC. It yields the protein CASSQDRRPSYNEQFF.

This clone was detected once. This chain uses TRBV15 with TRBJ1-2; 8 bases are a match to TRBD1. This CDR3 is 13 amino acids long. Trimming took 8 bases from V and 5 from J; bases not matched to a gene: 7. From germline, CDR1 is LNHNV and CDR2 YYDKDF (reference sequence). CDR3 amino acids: CATASTGEYGYTF. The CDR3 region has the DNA TGTGCCACCGCCTCGACAGGGGAGTATGGCTACACCTTC.